One and the same sample provided the 14 T cell receptor beta chains below, sequenced in a study of glioma-infiltrating T cells after dendritic cell vaccination. Clones were sequenced by immunoSEQ multiplex PCR, and TCRdb holds only the in-frame ones, with some missing. The sample consists of tens of thousands of clones, about 85% of them appearing once. This specimen was blood, taken before dendritic cell vaccination. The receptor set was obtained from a human donor with glioblastoma.

The chain couples TRBV7-9 to TRBJ1-1; D not certain. This CDR3 has 13 residues. V gave up 6 bases and J gave up 1 base, with 9 bases separating them. Germline V CDR1 and CDR2: SEHNR, FQNEAQ (reference sequence). The CDR3 region has the DNA TGTGCCAGCAGGCGGGGAACGAACACTGAAGCTTTCTTT. Translation: CASRRGTNTEAFF.

The gene calls are TRBV19 and TRBJ1-2; possibly TRBD1 for D (5 bases). V lost 6 bases and J 3 bases, leaving 20 bases between the germline ends. The CDR3 sequence is 16 residues long. Germline assignment: CDR1 LNHDA and CDR2 SQIVND (reference sequence). In nucleotides, the CDR3 is TGTGCCAGTAGCCTCACCGGAGGGCGAGGGGACTATGGCTACACCTTC. Encoded protein: CASSLTGGRGDYGYTF.

The chain carries TRBV4-1 and TRBJ1-3; the match to TRBD1 covers 8 bases. The CDR3 covers 15 residues. From germline, CDR1 is MGHRA and CDR2 YSYEKL. The J segment lost 3 bases and the V segment lost 4 bases, leaving 5 bases of the junction unmatched. The CDR3 DNA follows: TGCGCCAGCAGCCGCGGACAGGGAGTTGGAAACACCATATATTTT. Its translation is CASSRGQGVGNTIYF.

This clone occurred once. The chain is built from TRBV6-6 and TRBJ2-1; TRBD1 matches at 7 bases. Germline CDR1 is MNHNY and CDR2 is SVGAGI (reference sequence). The V segment lost 6 bases and the J segment 7 bases; nucleotides outside the gene matches: 3. CDR3 length equals 12 residues. DNA of the CDR3: TGTGCCAGCAGGGCACAGGGGAATGAGCAGTTCTTC. Amino acids: CASRAQGNEQFF.

This chain uses TRBV2 with TRBJ1-4; no definite D call. CDR3 length: 13 residues. V lost 8 bases to trimming and J lost 0 bases, with 7 bases between them. The V gene's germline CDR1 is SNHLY and CDR2 FYNNEI. The CDR3 sequence is CASSLATNEKLFF. The CDR3 DNA reads as TGTGCCAGCTCTCTTGCAACTAATGAAAAACTGTTTTTT.

This chain connects TRBV14 to TRBJ1-1, with D perhaps matching TRBD1 (6 bases). In germline, CDR1 is SGHDN, CDR2 FVKESK. Trimming removed 1 base at V and 10 bases at J, with 13 bases between. The CDR3 is 13 residues long. The CDR3 region is CASSQVAGAAAFF. DNA for the CDR3: TGTGCCAGCAGCCAAGTGGCAGGGGCCGCAGCTTTCTTT.

This chain joins TRBV9 and TRBJ2-2; 9 bases agree with TRBD2. Trimming removed 4 bases from V and 1 base from J; junction bases left unmatched: 11. The length of the CDR3 is 18 residues. Germline values: CDR1 SGDLS, CDR2 YYNGEE. The CDR3 DNA follows: TGTGCCAGCAGCAGCCGAGATTTACTAGCGGGGAACACCGGGGAGCTGTTTTTT. It encodes CASSSRDLLAGNTGELFF.

This clone was observed once. This chain uses TRBV11-3 with TRBJ2-7; 9 nucleotides align to TRBD1. The CDR3 length is 15 residues. The germline CDR1 and CDR2 sequences are SGHNT and YENEEA. J lost 2 bases, V lost 4 bases, and 6 bases had no gene match. CDR3 sequence reads: CASSSIRDRAYEQYF. The CDR3 region has the DNA TGTGCCAGCAGCTCCATCCGGGACAGGGCCTACGAGCAGTACTTC.

This clone was counted a single time. This chain links TRBV5-4 with TRBJ2-1, with 11 bases that match TRBD2. Germline loops: CDR1 SGHNT, CDR2 YYREEE (reference sequence). V was pared by 3 bases and J by 8 bases, with 7 bases of the junction left unmatched. The CDR3 extends over 15 amino acids. The CDR3, as DNA: TGTGCCAGCAGCTACCTAGCGGGGGGATCCCATGAGCAGTTCTTC. Translating gives CASSYLAGGSHEQFF. The full variable domain, completed using reference TRBV5-4 and TRBJ2-1, is ETGVTQSPTHLIKTRGQQVTLRCSSQSGHNTVSWYQQALGQGPQFIFQYYREEENGRGNFPPRFSGLQFPNYSSELNVNALELDDSALYLCASSYLAGGSHEQFFGPGTRLTVL.

This chain links TRBV9 with TRBJ2-1; TRBD2 is a possible D gene (5 bases). V shed 0 bases and J shed 9 bases, with 13 bases lying between them. The CDR3 extends over 14 amino acids. Germline V lookup: CDR1 SGDLS, CDR2 YYNGEE. The CDR3 spells CASSVATRVAEQFF. For the CDR3, the DNA is TGTGCCAGCAGCGTAGCTACGAGGGTGGCTGAGCAGTTCTTC.

The CDR3 sequence is CASSESRAGSGEQYF. CDR3 sequence (DNA): TGCGCCAGCAGTGAGTCCAGGGCAGGATCCGGCGAGCAGTACTTC. The chain employs TRBV10-1 and TRBJ2-7; perhaps TRBD1 as D (5 bases). Germline CDR1 reads WNHNN; CDR2 reads SYGVQD (reference sequence). This CDR3 contains 15 residues. Trimming left V 0 bases short and J 6 bases short, with 15 bases between.

J is TRBJ2-5 and V is TRBV27; D is unresolved. V lost 2 bases and J 5 bases, leaving 6 bases between the germline ends. CDR1 is MNHEY and CDR2 is SMNVEV in the germline V gene (reference sequence). The CDR3 is 12 amino acids. The CDR3 DNA reads TGTGCCAGCAGTTTAAAGAGGGAGACCCAGTACTTC. This gives the protein CASSLKRETQYF.

The chain couples TRBV4-3 to TRBJ1-1; D possibly corresponds to TRBD1 (5 bases). In germline, CDR1 is LGHNA, CDR2 YSLEER. There are 15 residues in the CDR3. Trimming took off 3 bases at V and 3 bases at J, with 14 bases between the two ends. The CDR3: CASSQGPPRHTEAFF. The DNA of the CDR3 is TGCGCCAGCAGCCAGGGGCCCCCCCGGCACACTGAAGCTTTCTTT.

This chain joins TRBV13 and TRBJ2-2; D not resolved. This CDR3 contains 15 residues. Trimming pared 5 bases from V and 1 base from J, leaving 11 bases between. Germline V gene data show CDR1 as PRHDT and CDR2 as FYEKMQ (reference sequence). CDR3 bases: TGTGCCAGCAGCCCCCCCAATAGGAACACCGGGGAGCTGTTTTTT. Amino acids: CASSPPNRNTGELFF.